Sequencing of this T cell receptor beta chain was carried out in a study of blood T cell repertoires in COVID-19. Produced via immunoSEQ multiplex PCR; TCRdb's table is partial and in-frame only. The sample holds 200,000 to 250,000 clones, around 90% seen once. The germline V and J ends were trimmed by 3 bases and 8 bases, with 11 bases remaining between them. Per the germline V gene, CDR1 is MNHEY and CDR2 is SMNVEV (reference sequence). CDR3 size: 13 residues. Sequencing used PBMCs or T cells enriched from blood (not recorded which). The chain joins TRBV27 to TRBJ2-1; D gene uncertain. This TCR derives from a young man who had been exposed to COVID-19. In DNA, the CDR3 is TGTGCCAGCAGTTTCTCCGGGTCCGATGAGCAGTTCTTC. Translated, it gives CASSFSGSDEQFF.